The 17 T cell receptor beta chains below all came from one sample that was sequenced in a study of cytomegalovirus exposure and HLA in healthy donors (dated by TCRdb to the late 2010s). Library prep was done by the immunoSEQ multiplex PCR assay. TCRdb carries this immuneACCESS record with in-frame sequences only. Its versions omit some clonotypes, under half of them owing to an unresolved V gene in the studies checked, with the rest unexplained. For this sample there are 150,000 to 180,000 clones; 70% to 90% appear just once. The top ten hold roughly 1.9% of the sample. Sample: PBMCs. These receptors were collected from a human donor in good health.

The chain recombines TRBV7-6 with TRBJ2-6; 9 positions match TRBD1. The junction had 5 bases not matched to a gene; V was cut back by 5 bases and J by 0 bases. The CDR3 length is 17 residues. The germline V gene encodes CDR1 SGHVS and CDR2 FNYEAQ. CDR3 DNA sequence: TGTGCCAGCAGCGTGGGACAGGGAGGCTCTGGGGCCAACGTCCTGACTTTC. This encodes CASSVGQGGSGANVLTF.

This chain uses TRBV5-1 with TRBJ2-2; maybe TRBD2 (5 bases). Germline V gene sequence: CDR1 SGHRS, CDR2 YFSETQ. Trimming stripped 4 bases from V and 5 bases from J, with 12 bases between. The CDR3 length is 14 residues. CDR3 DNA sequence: TGCGCCAGCAGCCCAGACACGGGGACCGGGGAGCTGTTTTTT. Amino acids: CASSPDTGTGELFF.

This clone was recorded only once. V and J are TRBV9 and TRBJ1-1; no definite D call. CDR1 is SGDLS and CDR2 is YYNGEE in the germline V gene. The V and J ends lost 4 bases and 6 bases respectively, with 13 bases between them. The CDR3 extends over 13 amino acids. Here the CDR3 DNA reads TGTGCCAGCAGCCCATCGGGTGTTTCTGAAGCTTTCTTT. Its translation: CASSPSGVSEAFF.

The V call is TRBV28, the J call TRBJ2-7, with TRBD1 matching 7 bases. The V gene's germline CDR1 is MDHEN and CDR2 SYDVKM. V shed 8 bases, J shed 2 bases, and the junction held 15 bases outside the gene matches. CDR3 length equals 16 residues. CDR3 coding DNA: TGTGCCAGCGCTGGACAGGTTCACCCTGGCACCTACGAGCAGTACTTC. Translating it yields CASAGQVHPGTYEQYF.

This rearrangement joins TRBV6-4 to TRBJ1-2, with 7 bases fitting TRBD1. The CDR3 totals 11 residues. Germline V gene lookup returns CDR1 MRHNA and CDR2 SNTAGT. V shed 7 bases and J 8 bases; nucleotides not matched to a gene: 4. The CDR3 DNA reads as TGTGCCAGCATAGACAGGGACGGCTACACCTTC. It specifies CASIDRDGYTF.

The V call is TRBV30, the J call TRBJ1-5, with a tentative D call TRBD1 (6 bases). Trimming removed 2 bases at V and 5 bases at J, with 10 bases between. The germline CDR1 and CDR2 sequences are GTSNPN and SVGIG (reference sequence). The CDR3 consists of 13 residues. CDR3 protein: CAWSSGAYQPQHF. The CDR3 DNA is TGTGCCTGGAGTTCAGGGGCCTATCAGCCCCAGCATTTT.

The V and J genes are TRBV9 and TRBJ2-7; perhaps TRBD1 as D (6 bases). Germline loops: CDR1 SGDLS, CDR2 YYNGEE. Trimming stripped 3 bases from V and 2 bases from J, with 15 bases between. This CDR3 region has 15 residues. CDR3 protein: CASSEYGDIAYEQYF. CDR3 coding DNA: TGTGCCAGCAGCGAGTACGGGGACATCGCCTACGAGCAGTACTTC.

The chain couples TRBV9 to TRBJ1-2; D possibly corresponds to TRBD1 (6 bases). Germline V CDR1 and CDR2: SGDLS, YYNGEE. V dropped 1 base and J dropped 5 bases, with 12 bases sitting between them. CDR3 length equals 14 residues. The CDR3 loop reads CASSVSRGAYGYTF. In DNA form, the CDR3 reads TGTGCCAGCAGCGTATCCAGGGGCGCTTATGGCTACACCTTC.

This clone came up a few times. The CDR3 is CASSQGRILDGLSMNTEAFF. For the CDR3, the DNA is TGCGCCAGCAGCCAAGGGCGAATCCTGGACGGACTGAGCATGAACACTGAAGCTTTCTTT. The V and J genes are TRBV4-1 and TRBJ1-1; the D is unclear. V gave up 1 base and J gave up 0 bases, with 24 bases separating them. The CDR3 spans 20 residues. In germline, CDR1 is MGHRA, CDR2 YSYEKL.

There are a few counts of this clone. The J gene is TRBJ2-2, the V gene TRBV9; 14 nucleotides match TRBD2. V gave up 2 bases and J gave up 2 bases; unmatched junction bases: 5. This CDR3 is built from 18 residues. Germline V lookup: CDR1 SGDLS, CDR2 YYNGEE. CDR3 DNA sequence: TGTGCCAGCAGCGTTAGACTAGCGGGAGGGACCAACACCGGGGAGCTGTTTTTT. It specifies CASSVRLAGGTNTGELFF.

The CDR3 reads CAGGLGLYNEQFF. CDR3 coding DNA: TGTGCCGGCGGGTTGGGACTCTACAATGAGCAGTTCTTC. The chain is built from TRBV27 and TRBJ2-1; D might be TRBD2 (6 bases). With 11 bases removed from V and 3 bases from J, the gap between germline ends came to 14 bases. CDR3 length: 13 amino acids. Germline V lookup: CDR1 MNHEY, CDR2 SMNVEV (reference sequence).

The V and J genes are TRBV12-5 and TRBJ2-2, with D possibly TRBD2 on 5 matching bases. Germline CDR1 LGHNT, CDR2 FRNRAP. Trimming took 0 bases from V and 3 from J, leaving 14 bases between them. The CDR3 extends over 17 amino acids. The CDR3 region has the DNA TGTGCTAGTGGTTTGGTACCGATAGCGCCCGACACCGGGGAGCTGTTTTTT. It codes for CASGLVPIAPDTGELFF.

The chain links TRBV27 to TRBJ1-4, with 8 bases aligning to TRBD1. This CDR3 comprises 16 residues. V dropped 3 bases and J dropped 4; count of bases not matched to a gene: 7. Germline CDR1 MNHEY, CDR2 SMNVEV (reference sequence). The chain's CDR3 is CASSFQGAHSNEKLFF. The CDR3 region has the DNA TGTGCCAGCAGTTTTCAGGGGGCGCATAGTAATGAAAAACTGTTTTTT.

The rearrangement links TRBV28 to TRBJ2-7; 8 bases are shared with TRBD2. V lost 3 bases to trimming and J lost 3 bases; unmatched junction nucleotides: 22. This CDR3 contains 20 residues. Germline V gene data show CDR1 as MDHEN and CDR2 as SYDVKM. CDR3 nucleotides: TGTGCCAGCAGTTTTCGCGGGAGGAAAGTTCGGCCCCTACTCGTCTACGAGCAGTACTTC. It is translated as CASSFRGRKVRPLLVYEQYF.

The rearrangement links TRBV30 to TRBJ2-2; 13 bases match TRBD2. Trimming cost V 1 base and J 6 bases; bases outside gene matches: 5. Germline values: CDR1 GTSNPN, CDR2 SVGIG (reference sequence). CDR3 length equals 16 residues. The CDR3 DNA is TGTGCCTGGAGTGGAGGACTAGCGGGGGTTGCCGGGGAGCTGTTTTTT. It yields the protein CAWSGGLAGVAGELFF.

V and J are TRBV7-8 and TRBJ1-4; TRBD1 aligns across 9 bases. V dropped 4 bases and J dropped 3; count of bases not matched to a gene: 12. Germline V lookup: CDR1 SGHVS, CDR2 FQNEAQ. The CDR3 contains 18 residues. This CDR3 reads CASSSLGQGVWANEKLFF. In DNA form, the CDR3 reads TGTGCCAGCAGCTCTCTGGGACAGGGCGTATGGGCTAATGAAAAACTGTTTTTT.

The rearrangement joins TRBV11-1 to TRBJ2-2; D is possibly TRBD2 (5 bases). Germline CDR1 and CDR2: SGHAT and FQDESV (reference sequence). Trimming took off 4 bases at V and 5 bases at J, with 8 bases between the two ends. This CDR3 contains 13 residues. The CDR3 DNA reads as TGTGCCAGCAGCTCCGGGATTACCGGGGAGCTGTTTTTT. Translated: CASSSGITGELFF.